Following are 5 T cell receptor beta chains from one sample sequenced in a study of blood T cell repertoires in COVID-19. TCRdb's copy holds only in-frame clones and misses some; the assay was immunoSEQ multiplex PCR. The table includes about 220,000 clones, around 82% detected once. Input material: peripheral blood. These receptors originate from a woman aged 60-70 years with acute or convalescent COVID-19.

This clone has only one observation. The V gene is TRBV29-1, the J gene TRBJ2-7, with TRBD2 identical over 8 bases. The CDR3 contains 13 residues. V was pared by 6 bases and J by 2 bases, with 6 bases of the junction left unmatched. The V gene's germline CDR1 is SQVTM and CDR2 ANQGSEA. This chain's CDR3 is CSVRGAGPYEQYF. DNA for the CDR3: TGCAGCGTGCGGGGGGCTGGTCCCTACGAGCAGTACTTC.

CDR3 sequence reads: CASSLARGPNYGYTF. The CDR3 coding sequence is TGCGCCAGCAGCTTGGCGCGGGGTCCGAACTATGGCTACACCTTC. The chain links TRBV5-1 to TRBJ1-2; no reliable D call. CDR1 is SGHRS, CDR2 YFSETQ, per germline. Trimming removed 0 bases from V and 2 bases from J, with 11 bases in between. The CDR3 totals 15 residues.

The chain has TRBV30 and TRBJ1-3; the D gene is possibly TRBD1 (5 bases). The CDR3 consists of 15 residues. V was shortened by 0 bases and J by 0 bases, with 9 bases between the two germline ends. Germline V gene lookup returns CDR1 GTSNPN and CDR2 SVGIG (reference sequence). This CDR3 is CAWSVGGISGNTIYF. CDR3 in DNA: TGTGCCTGGAGTGTTGGGGGGATCTCTGGAAACACCATATATTTT.

The V and J genes are TRBV25-1 and TRBJ1-6; TRBD1 might be the D (5 bases). The germline CDR1 and CDR2 sequences are MGHDK and SYGVNS. The CDR3 consists of 13 residues. V lost 2 bases to trimming and J lost 12 bases, with 11 bases between them. The CDR3 nucleotides are TGTGCCAGCAGTGAAGGTGGCCAGGGACCCCTCCACTTT. Its protein is CASSEGGQGPLHF.

V usage is TRBV12-3 or TRBV12-4 and J usage is TRBJ1-1; D is perhaps TRBD1 (5 bases). V dropped 8 bases and J dropped 7 bases, with 11 bases sitting between them. The CDR3 spans 11 residues. CDR3 in amino acids: CASGRGSEAFF. CDR3 DNA sequence: TGTGCCAGCGGTCGGGGGAGTGAAGCTTTCTTT.